This is a list of T cell receptor beta chains from one sample in a study of blood T cells in healthy people across ages. MiXCR, run by TCRdb on the 5' RACE reads, gives a single entry per CDR3 protein. The table lists approximately 850,000 distinct CDR3 sequences, under 45% of them singletons. Input material: blood. Receptors originate from a man between 60 and 75 years old in good health. CDR3s include the opening cysteine and the closing phenylalanine or tryptophan. Each record gives: V gene, D gene, J gene, clone size, CDR3 DNA, CDR3 protein. The D gene is left open where the match is weak. Size is omitted from some rows. Given values are once, few, many or a class for expanded clones.

V: TRBV30; D: .; J: TRBJ2-5; size: .; DNA: TGTGCCTGGAGTCCCGGGATCCAAGAGACCCAGTACTTC; CDR3: CAWSPGIQETQYF
V: TRBV27; D: .; J: TRBJ2-7; size: .; DNA: TGTGCCAGCAGTCCTGTAGTGGGGCCCTACGAGCAGTACTTC; CDR3: CASSPVVGPYEQYF
V: TRBV27; D: .; J: TRBJ2-3; size: few; DNA: TGTGCCAGCAGTTTAGGGCTCCGAGATACGCAGTATTTT; CDR3: CASSLGLRDTQYF
V: TRBV2; D: TRBD2; J: TRBJ2-7; size: .; DNA: TGTGCCAGCAGTGATGGGCGGGGGAGCTCCTACGAGCAGTACTTC; CDR3: CASSDGRGSSYEQYF
V: TRBV4-3; D: .; J: TRBJ2-1; size: .; DNA: TGCGCCAGCAGCCCAGCTAGCCGGGCCAACCAGTTCTTC; CDR3: CASSPASRANQFF
V: TRBV19; D: TRBD1; J: TRBJ1-4; size: .; DNA: TGTGCCAGCGCCGGGGGGGACAGGAGGAATGAAAAACTGTTTTTT; CDR3: CASAGGDRRNEKLFF
V: TRBV7-2; D: TRBD2; J: TRBJ2-5; size: few; DNA: TGTGCCAGCAGCTCCCGAGCGGGGGGGCCGAGAGAGACCCAGTACTTC; CDR3: CASSSRAGGPRETQYF
V: TRBV4-3; D: TRBD1; J: TRBJ1-2; size: .; DNA: TGCGCCAGCAGCCCCTCGGACAGGTCTAACTATGGCTACACCTTC; CDR3: CASSPSDRSNYGYTF
V: TRBV6-2/TRBV6-3; D: TRBD2; J: TRBJ2-7; size: few; DNA: TGTGCCAGCAAACAACTTCCCGGCGGGGGCGAGCAGTACTTC; CDR3: CASKQLPGGGEQYF
V: TRBV5-1; D: .; J: TRBJ1-2; size: many; DNA: TGCGCCAGCAGCCTATGGCCGGGACAACTTTCCACCTTC; CDR3: CASSLWPGQLSTF
V: TRBV11-2; D: .; J: TRBJ1-6; size: .; DNA: TGTGCCAGCAGCCGTCAAAGAGGGAATTCATCCCTCCACTTT; CDR3: CASSRQRGNSSLHF
V: TRBV9; D: .; J: TRBJ2-5; size: .; DNA: TGTGCCAGCAGCGCCCATACAGGGCCGTACCAAGAGACCCAGTACTTC; CDR3: CASSAHTGPYQETQYF
V: TRBV6-5; D: TRBD1; J: TRBJ1-2; size: .; DNA: TGTGCCAGCAGACTCCGGACAGGGACCTATGGCTACACCTTC; CDR3: CASRLRTGTYGYTF
V: TRBV3-1; D: .; J: TRBJ2-5; size: .; DNA: TGTGCCAGCAGCCAAGGAGGGACGGTCCAAGAGACCCAGTACTTC; CDR3: CASSQGGTVQETQYF
V: TRBV12-3/TRBV12-4; D: .; J: TRBJ1-2; size: .; DNA: TGTGCCAGCAGTTTAACCGGGGTGGATGGCTACACCTTC; CDR3: CASSLTGVDGYTF
V: TRBV6-6; D: .; J: TRBJ1-2; size: .; DNA: TGTGCCAGCAGCTACGGGACAAGGGACTATGGCTACACCTTC; CDR3: CASSYGTRDYGYTF
V: TRBV10-3; D: TRBD1; J: TRBJ1-2; size: few; DNA: TGTGCCACACAAGGACAGGGGACCCACTATGGCTACACCTTC; CDR3: CATQGQGTHYGYTF
V: TRBV4-3; D: TRBD2; J: TRBJ2-1; size: .; DNA: TGCGCCAGCAGGCCGACTAGCGGGGGGGTCCGTGAGCAGTTCTTC; CDR3: CASRPTSGGVREQFF
V: TRBV4-3; D: .; J: TRBJ1-1; size: few; DNA: TGCGCCAGCAGCCGGGGTGAGGAAGCTTTCTTT; CDR3: CASSRGEEAFF
V: TRBV24-1; D: .; J: TRBJ2-7; size: few; DNA: TGTGCCACCAGTGGGAGGGACAGACCCTACGAGCAGTACTTC; CDR3: CATSGRDRPYEQYF
V: TRBV20-1; D: TRBD1; J: TRBJ2-1; size: few; DNA: TGCAGTGCTAGAGATGATGGGACAGGGGTCGATGAGCAGTTCTTC; CDR3: CSARDDGTGVDEQFF
V: TRBV11-3; D: TRBD1; J: TRBJ2-1; size: .; DNA: TGTGTCAGCAGCTCGGCCGGGACAGGTGATTATAATGAGCAGTTCTTC; CDR3: CVSSSAGTGDYNEQFF
V: TRBV4-3; D: .; J: TRBJ1-6; size: many; DNA: TGCGCCAGCAGCCAAGATTCCTATAATTCACCCCTCCACTTT; CDR3: CASSQDSYNSPLHF
V: TRBV28; D: TRBD1; J: TRBJ2-4; size: .; DNA: TGTGCCAGCAGCCCCAGGACAGGGTCAAACATTCAGTACTTC; CDR3: CASSPRTGSNIQYF
V: TRBV12-3/TRBV12-4; D: TRBD2; J: TRBJ2-7; size: .; DNA: TGTGCCAGCAGTTCCCGGACTAGCTGTCTCCACGAGCAGTACTTC; CDR3: CASSSRTSCLHEQYF
V: TRBV7-2; D: .; J: TRBJ1-4; size: .; DNA: TGTGTCAGCAGCTCCCGACGGGGGGGAACTAATGAAAAACTGTTTTTT; CDR3: CVSSSRRGGTNEKLFF
V: TRBV11-3; D: TRBD1; J: TRBJ1-2; size: .; DNA: TGTGCCAGCAGCGACAGGGCCCGAGATGGCTACACCTTC; CDR3: CASSDRARDGYTF
V: TRBV4-1; D: TRBD2; J: TRBJ2-3; size: few; DNA: TGCGCCAGCAGCCCTAAGCGGGGGGTAGACGGAGATACGCAGTATTTT; CDR3: CASSPKRGVDGDTQYF
V: TRBV6-1; D: TRBD1; J: TRBJ2-7; size: .; DNA: TGTGCCAGCAGGGAGACACAGGGGGCTAGTGAGCAGTACTTC; CDR3: CASRETQGASEQYF
V: TRBV28; D: TRBD1; J: TRBJ2-5; size: once; DNA: TGTGCCAGCAGCAGCGACAGGGGCATCCAAGAGACCCAGTACTTC; CDR3: CASSSDRGIQETQYF
V: TRBV10-3; D: .; J: TRBJ1-1; size: .; DNA: TGTGCCATCAGTCCCCGATCGGACACTGTGAACACTGAAGCTTTCTTT; CDR3: CAISPRSDTVNTEAFF
V: TRBV20-1; D: .; J: TRBJ2-7; size: few; DNA: TGCAGTGCTAGAGATCCCAGGGACCTGAACGAGCAGTACTTC; CDR3: CSARDPRDLNEQYF
V: TRBV14; D: .; J: TRBJ2-5; size: .; DNA: TGTGCCAGCAGCCAAGATAAGAGGGGGAGAGAGACCCAGTACTTC; CDR3: CASSQDKRGRETQYF
V: TRBV7-2; D: .; J: TRBJ2-6; size: few; DNA: TGTGCCAGCAGCTTGCTGGAGGCTGGGGCCAACGTCCTGACTTTC; CDR3: CASSLLEAGANVLTF
V: TRBV14; D: TRBD2; J: TRBJ2-7; size: .; DNA: TGTGCCAGCAGCCAGTCTAGCGGGGGGGCCGGGTCCTACGAGCAGTACTTC; CDR3: CASSQSSGGAGSYEQYF
V: TRBV21-1; D: .; J: TRBJ1-1; size: .; DNA: TGTGCCAGCAACCCGCTAGGGACCTTGTGCACTGAAGCTTTCTTT; CDR3: CASNPLGTLCTEAFF
V: TRBV12-3/TRBV12-4; D: TRBD1; J: TRBJ1-2; size: .; DNA: TGTGCCAGCAGTTACCGGACAGGGGGCGGCTACACCTTC; CDR3: CASSYRTGGGYTF
V: TRBV29-1; D: .; J: TRBJ1-2; size: many; DNA: TGCAGCGGCTACTCCTATGGCTACACCTTC; CDR3: CSGYSYGYTF
V: TRBV5-6; D: .; J: TRBJ1-1; size: .; DNA: TGTGCCAGCAGCTCTGAGGGTAGTTATCGGAACACTGAAGCTTTCTTT; CDR3: CASSSEGSYRNTEAFF
V: TRBV7-9; D: .; J: TRBJ2-7; size: .; DNA: TGTGCCAGCAGCTTCGGTCGCCTCAGGGACTACGAGCAGTACTTC; CDR3: CASSFGRLRDYEQYF
V: TRBV27; D: TRBD1; J: TRBJ1-1; size: .; DNA: TGTGCCAGCAGTTTGATCGGACAGGGATGGACTGAAGCTTTCTTT; CDR3: CASSLIGQGWTEAFF
V: TRBV9; D: TRBD2; J: TRBJ2-3; size: .; DNA: TGTGCCAGCAGCATGCCAGGGACTAGCGGGGGTAGCACAGATACGCAGTATTTT; CDR3: CASSMPGTSGGSTDTQYF
V: TRBV28; D: TRBD2; J: TRBJ2-7; size: .; DNA: TGTGCCAGCAGCCGCTTCAGCGGGGGGGCCTACGAGCAGTACTTC; CDR3: CASSRFSGGAYEQYF
V: TRBV5-1; D: TRBD1; J: TRBJ2-5; size: .; DNA: TGCGCCAGCAGCGCCGGGACAGCCGGTCCGGAGACCCAGTACTTC; CDR3: CASSAGTAGPETQYF
V: TRBV20-1; D: TRBD2; J: TRBJ2-5; size: .; DNA: TGCAGTGCTAGTGGTACCATAGCGGGGAGACAAGAGACCCAGTACTTC; CDR3: CSASGTIAGRQETQYF
V: TRBV6-5; D: .; J: TRBJ2-1; size: .; DNA: TGTGCCAGCAGTACCGGATTGGGGGATGAGCAGTTCTTC; CDR3: CASSTGLGDEQFF
V: TRBV27; D: .; J: TRBJ2-3; size: few; DNA: TGTGCCAGCAGTCCCGACAGGAGCACAGATACGCAGTATTTT; CDR3: CASSPDRSTDTQYF
V: TRBV6-2/TRBV6-3; D: .; J: TRBJ2-1; size: .; DNA: TGTGCCAGCAGTTCCGCCAGGCTCTCCTACAATGAGCAGTTCTTC; CDR3: CASSSARLSYNEQFF
V: TRBV6-5; D: .; J: TRBJ1-5; size: few; DNA: TGTGCCAGCGGACCCGGAGGTTCCAATCAGCCCCAGCATTTT; CDR3: CASGPGGSNQPQHF